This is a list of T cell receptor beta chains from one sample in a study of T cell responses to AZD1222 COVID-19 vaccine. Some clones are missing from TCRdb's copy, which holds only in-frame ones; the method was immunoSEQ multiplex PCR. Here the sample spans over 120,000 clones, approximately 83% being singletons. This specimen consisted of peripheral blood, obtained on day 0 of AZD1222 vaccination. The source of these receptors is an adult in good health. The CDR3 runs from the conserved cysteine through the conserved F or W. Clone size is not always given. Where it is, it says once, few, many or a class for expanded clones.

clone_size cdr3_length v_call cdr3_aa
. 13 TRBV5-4 CASSLQGTYEQYF
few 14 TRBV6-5 CASRQQGLEVGYTF
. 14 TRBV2 CASRLGQMNTEAFF
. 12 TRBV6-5 CASSYSFYEQYF
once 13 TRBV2 CASGDRVNSPLHF
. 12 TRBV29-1 CSSNQGPYGYTF
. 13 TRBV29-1 CSVATHLRELQYF
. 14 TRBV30 CAWSSGAGTDTQYF
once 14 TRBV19 CASREAGGVTEAFF
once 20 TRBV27 CASPRDNGTSGGSGANVLTF
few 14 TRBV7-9 CASSGGLAGNEQFF
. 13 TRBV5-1 CASTEQGDYGYTF
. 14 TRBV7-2 CASSFHTSSTEAFF
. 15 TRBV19 CASMVVGTPRDEQFF
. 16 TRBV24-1 CATSDLGGLKRNGYTF
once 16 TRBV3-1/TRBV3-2 CASSFSGTPHTGELFF
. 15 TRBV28 CASSKTGQGTAEAFF
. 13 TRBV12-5 CASGSGLVYGYTF
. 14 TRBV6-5 CASSLREVTDTQYF
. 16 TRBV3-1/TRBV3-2 CASTLSGRPGDTEAFF
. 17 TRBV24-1 CATSQSTGTRNTGELFF
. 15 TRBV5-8 CASQGTVFNTGELFF
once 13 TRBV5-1 CASSLGGEETQYF
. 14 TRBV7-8 CASNRGQGRTEAFF
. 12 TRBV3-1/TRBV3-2 CASSQGPYGYTF
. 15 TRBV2 CASSPTGTGLEKLFF
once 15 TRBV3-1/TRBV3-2 CASSQGQGSYTEAFF
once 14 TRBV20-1 CSASTSGAAGELFF
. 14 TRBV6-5 CASSQGWANYGYTF
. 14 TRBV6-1 CASSQTGGGSPLHF
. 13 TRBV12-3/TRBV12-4 CASTTDSAYEQYF
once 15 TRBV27 CASSPTGKHNSPLHF
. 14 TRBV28 CASSLGTANNEQFF
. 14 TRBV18 CASSPSALTDTQYF
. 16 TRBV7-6 CASSLGSSATYNEQFF
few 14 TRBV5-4 CASSLGSKNTEAFF
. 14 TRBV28 CASTEHGANTEAFF
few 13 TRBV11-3 CASSLPGYRGYTF
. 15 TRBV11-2 CASSPTSGDFHEQFF
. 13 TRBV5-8 CASSLGPYNEQFF
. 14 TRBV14 CASSQQVFSGELFF
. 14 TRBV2 CASSEGTPGNTIYF
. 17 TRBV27 CASSLSGIIAGNNEQFF
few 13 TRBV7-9 CASSSTMNTEAFF
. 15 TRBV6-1 CASSETGLGAFPLHF
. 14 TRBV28 CASSPLEYNSPLHF
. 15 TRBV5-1 CASSFNGPQNTEAFF
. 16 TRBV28 CASSSDRGLGDYGYTF
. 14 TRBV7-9 CASSLSTGWETQYF
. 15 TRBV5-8 CASSVTGQGNQPQHF
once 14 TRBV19 CASSRQPGYNEQFF
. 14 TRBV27 CASRGAGLLGGYTF
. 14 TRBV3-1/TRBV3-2 CASSQDQGASGYTF
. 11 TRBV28 CATYRDTEAFF
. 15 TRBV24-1 CATSDPRGAGDTQYF
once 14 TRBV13 CASRLQGRGYEQCF
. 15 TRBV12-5 CASGSGYSSYNEQFF
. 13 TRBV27 CASSSAGNTEAFF
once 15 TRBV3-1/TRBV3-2 CASSQGALQAYGYTF
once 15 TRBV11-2 CASSYQAGSTDTQYF